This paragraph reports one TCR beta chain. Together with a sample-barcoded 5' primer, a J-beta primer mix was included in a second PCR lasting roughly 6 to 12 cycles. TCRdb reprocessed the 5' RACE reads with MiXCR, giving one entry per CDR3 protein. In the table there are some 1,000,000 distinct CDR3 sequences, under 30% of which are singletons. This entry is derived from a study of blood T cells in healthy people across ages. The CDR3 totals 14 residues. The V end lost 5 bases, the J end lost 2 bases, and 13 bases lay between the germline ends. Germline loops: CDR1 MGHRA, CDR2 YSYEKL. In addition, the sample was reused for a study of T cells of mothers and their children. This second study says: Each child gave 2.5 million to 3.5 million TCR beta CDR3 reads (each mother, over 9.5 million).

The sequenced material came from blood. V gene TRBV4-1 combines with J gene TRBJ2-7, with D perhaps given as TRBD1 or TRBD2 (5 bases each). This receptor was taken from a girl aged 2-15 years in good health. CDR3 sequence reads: CASSDPGRAYEQYF. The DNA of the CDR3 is TGCGCCAGCAGCGATCCGGGACGGGCCTACGAGCAGTACTTC.